The subject of this entry is one T cell receptor (beta chain). What it recognizes is unknown. Germline V lookup: CDR1 SQVTM, CDR2 ANQGSEA. The CDR3 length is 14 residues. J lost 4 bases, V lost 4 bases, and 8 bases had no gene match. This sample is part of a study of beta chain features in type 1 diabetes. About the research overall: What patients shared with healthy donors was a similar profile of age, gender and cell yields. Study observations and caveats: These data did not resolve whether HLA type affects TCRB rearrangement.

Expressed TCRB transcripts got sequenced, as all isolated RNA was reverse transcribed. Method: immunoSEQ multiplex PCR; TCRdb's copy keeps in-frame clones and lacks some. The table lists almost 250,000 clones, around 14% of them singletons. Every donor had blood drawn once into heparin, around 120 mL on average. Naive, central memory, regulatory and stem cell-like memory cells within the CD4+ compartment were sorted using CD45RO/CCR7/CD25/CD127/CD95/CD27. The gene calls are TRBV29-1 and TRBJ1-2, with 8 nucleotides matching TRBD1. The material sequenced was naive CD4+ T cells from blood. This receptor was obtained from a middle-aged woman in good health. The CDR3 loop reads CSVGTTGGAYGYTF. The DNA for the CDR3 is TGCAGCGTTGGGACCACAGGGGGGGCCTATGGCTACACCTTC.